This T cell receptor beta chain was identified during a study of cytomegalovirus exposure and HLA in healthy donors. CDR1 is MNHNY, CDR2 SVGAGI, per germline (reference sequence). Trimming removed 2 bases at V and 0 bases at J, with 13 bases between. The length of the CDR3 is 16 residues. The study ran its PCR with 60 Vbeta and 13 Jbeta primers. Assay used: immunoSEQ multiplex PCR; TCRdb lists only in-frame clones, some missing. The sample consists of about 150,000 clones, about four fifths of them appearing once. Each of the donors was a healthy bone marrow donor. V and J are TRBV6-6 and TRBJ1-2; tentative D call: TRBD1 (6 bases). Sequenced input: PBMCs. The sequence derives from a man aged 25-45 years in good health and CMV-seropositive. CDR3 residues: CASSYAEEGANYGYTF. The CDR3 DNA sequence: TGTGCCAGCAGTTACGCGGAAGAGGGGGCTAACTATGGCTACACCTTC.